This is a list of T cell receptor beta chains from one sample in a study of technical replicates of blood from a handful of donors. Method: immunoSEQ multiplex PCR; TCRdb's copy keeps in-frame clones and lacks some. The table has 65,000 to 90,000 clones, roughly 93% seen once. Sequenced input: T cells isolated from PBMCs. These receptors originate from a human donor in good health. CDR3s include the opening cysteine and the closing phenylalanine or tryptophan. A D gene is named only where the DNA matches it firmly. Clone sizes are given selectively: once, few, many, or a class where the clone is expanded.

TRBV28	TRBD2	TRBJ2-2	.	TGTGCCAGTACCGGGACTAGCGGGAGTATGTGGAACACCGGGGAGCTGTTTTTT	CASTGTSGSMWNTGELFF
TRBV5-1	.	TRBJ2-5	.	TGCGCCAGCAGCCCCACCAGCCAAGAGACCCAGTACTTC	CASSPTSQETQYF
TRBV7-9	.	TRBJ1-2	.	TGTGCCAGCAGCTTAGCGGGAGGCTATGGCTACACCTTC	CASSLAGGYGYTF
TRBV10-2	TRBD1	TRBJ1-4	.	TGCGCCAGCAAAGATACAGGGGGCTCTAATGAAAAACTGTTTTTT	CASKDTGGSNEKLFF
TRBV7-8	.	TRBJ1-3	.	TGTGCCAGCAGTTCCCAGCGAATCTATAACTCTGGAAACACCATATATTTT	CASSSQRIYNSGNTIYF
TRBV6-1	.	TRBJ2-1	.	TGTGCCAGCAGTGCCTCAGGGCTTATGGACTACAATGAGCAGTTCTTC	CASSASGLMDYNEQFF
TRBV20-1	.	TRBJ1-2	.	TGCAGTGCTAGTGCGGGAGGCTACACCTTC	CSASAGGYTF
TRBV5-1	.	TRBJ1-6	.	TGCGCCAGCAGCTCGATTCCAGGGAATTCACCCCTCCACTTT	CASSSIPGNSPLHF
TRBV5-1	TRBD1	TRBJ2-3	.	TGCGCCAGCAGGTACAGGGGTGGAGATACGCAGTATTTT	CASRYRGGDTQYF
TRBV4-2	TRBD2	TRBJ2-7	.	TGTGCCAGCAGTGGGCCTAGCGGGCGATACGAGCAGTACTTC	CASSGPSGRYEQYF
TRBV5-6	TRBD2	TRBJ2-1	.	TGTGCCAGCAGCCCCGGGACTAGTTTTTTCGACGATGAGCAGTTCTTC	CASSPGTSFFDDEQFF
TRBV6-4	.	TRBJ1-1	few	TGTGCCAGCAGCCTGATGCCGGGAGCCACTGAAGCTTTCTTT	CASSLMPGATEAFF
TRBV9	TRBD2	TRBJ2-3	.	TGTGCCAGCAGTTGGCGGCGGGGGGAAGGTGAGACAGATACGCAGTATTTT	CASSWRRGEGETDTQYF
TRBV5-1	.	TRBJ1-2	.	TGCGCCAGCTCATGGGAACCTGGACCCGGAGCGGGCGGCTACACCTTC	CASSWEPGPGAGGYTF
TRBV10-2	TRBD2	TRBJ2-3	.	TGCGCCAGCAGTGAGCCTAGCGGGGGCACAGATACGCAGTATTTT	CASSEPSGGTDTQYF
TRBV28	TRBD1	TRBJ2-7	once	TGTGCCAGCAAAACAGGGGAGAGCTCCTACGAGCAGTACTTC	CASKTGESSYEQYF
TRBV5-1	TRBD2	TRBJ2-2	.	TGCGCCAGCAGCGTTGCGGGGGCGAACACCGGGGAGCTGTTTTTT	CASSVAGANTGELFF
TRBV11-2	.	TRBJ2-1	.	TGTGCCAGCAGCACGAGTCACAATGAGCAGTTCTTC	CASSTSHNEQFF
TRBV7-8	.	TRBJ2-3	.	TGTGCCAGCAGCTTAGCTCTAGATACGCAGTATTTT	CASSLALDTQYF
TRBV9	TRBD2	TRBJ2-1	once	TGTGCCAGCAGCGTAGAAGCGGGAGGAATCAATGAGCAGTTCTTC	CASSVEAGGINEQFF
TRBV6-5	.	TRBJ1-2	.	TGTGCCAGCAGTTTATCAGGGCGTAATGGCTACACCTTC	CASSLSGRNGYTF
TRBV14	.	TRBJ1-1	.	TGTGCCAGCAGCCGACAGGCGAACACTGAAGCTTTCTTT	CASSRQANTEAFF
TRBV20-1	TRBD2	TRBJ2-5	.	TGCGGTTGGACTAGTTCGGAGACCCAGTACTTC	CGWTSSETQYF
TRBV5-6	.	TRBJ2-2	once	TGTGCCAGCAGCCAGGGGGGCCTGAAGAACACCGGGGAGCTGTTTTTT	CASSQGGLKNTGELFF
TRBV9	.	TRBJ2-5	.	TGTGCCAGCAGCATGGCAGAACAAGAGACCCAGTACTTC	CASSMAEQETQYF
TRBV27	.	TRBJ1-5	.	TGTGCCAGCAGTTTAACCACAGGGTCCCAGCCCCAGCATTTT	CASSLTTGSQPQHF
TRBV13	TRBD1	TRBJ2-1	.	TGTGCCAGCAGCCAGACCCGACAGGGGGCTTTACAAATTGAGCAGTTCTTC	CASSQTRQGALQIEQFF
TRBV6-1	.	TRBJ1-3	.	TGTGCCAGCAGTGTGTTCCGCTCAGGCTCTGGAAACACCATATATTTT	CASSVFRSGSGNTIYF
TRBV5-1	.	TRBJ1-1	.	TGCGCCAGCAGCTTGGTAGAGGGCTTGAACACTGAAGCTTTCTTT	CASSLVEGLNTEAFF
TRBV5-1	.	TRBJ2-2	.	TGCGCCAGCAGCTTCACGAACAAGAACACCGGGGAGCTGTTTTTT	CASSFTNKNTGELFF
TRBV18	TRBD2	TRBJ2-6	.	TGTGCCAGCTCACCAACGGGGAGGGTTTACTCTGGGGCCAACGTCCTGACTTTC	CASSPTGRVYSGANVLTF
TRBV2	.	TRBJ1-5	.	TGTGCCAGCAGTGAACTGGACAGCCGAAATCAGCCCCAGCATTTT	CASSELDSRNQPQHF
TRBV19	TRBD1	TRBJ2-5	.	TGTGCCAGTAGTGAGGGACAGACGGAGATGGTTGCAGAGACCCAGTACTTC	CASSEGQTEMVAETQYF
TRBV11-2	TRBD2	TRBJ2-2	.	TGTGCCAGCAGGTCGGGACTAGCGGGAGGGCCGCCCGGGGAGCTGTTTTTT	CASRSGLAGGPPGELFF
TRBV28	.	TRBJ1-3	once	TGTGCCAGCTCGCTTTCGGGGAGCTCTGGAAACACCATATATTTT	CASSLSGSSGNTIYF
TRBV11-2	.	TRBJ1-1	once	TGTGCCAGCAGCTTAGCGGTATACACTGAAGCTTTCTTT	CASSLAVYTEAFF
TRBV19	.	TRBJ2-7	once	TGTGCCAGTAGTACCGGAATTACGGGTGGCCGGCGGGAGCAGTACTTC	CASSTGITGGRREQYF
TRBV19	TRBD2	TRBJ2-1	.	TGTGCCAGTAGTATCCCTAGCGGGACCTCCTACAATGAGCAGTTCTTC	CASSIPSGTSYNEQFF
TRBV6-1	TRBD1	TRBJ2-7	.	TGTGCCAGCAGAAAGGACAGGGGCGGAGAGCAGTACTTC	CASRKDRGGEQYF